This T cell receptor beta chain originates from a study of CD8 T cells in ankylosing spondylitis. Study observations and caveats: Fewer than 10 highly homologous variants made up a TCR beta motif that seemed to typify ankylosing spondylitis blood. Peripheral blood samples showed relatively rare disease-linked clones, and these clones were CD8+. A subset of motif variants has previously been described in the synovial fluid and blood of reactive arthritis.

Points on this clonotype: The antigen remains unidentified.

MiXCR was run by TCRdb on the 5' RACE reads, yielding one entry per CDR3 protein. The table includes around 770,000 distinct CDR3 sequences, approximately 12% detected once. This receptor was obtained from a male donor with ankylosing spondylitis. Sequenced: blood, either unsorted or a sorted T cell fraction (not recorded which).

The CDR3 DNA reads TGCGCCAGCAGCCAAGGTCGTAAGGGTGAGGCTGGAAACACCATATATTTT. Protein sequence: CASSQGRKGEAGNTIYF. This chain links TRBV4-1 with TRBJ1-3; no firm D call. CDR1 MGHRA and CDR2 YSYEKL come from the germline V gene. CDR3 length: 17 amino acids. Trimming shortened V by 1 base and J by 2 bases, and 15 bases separated the two germline ends.